The subject of this entry is one T cell receptor beta chain. This record comes from a study of blood T cell repertoires in COVID-19. Study-level information: Sources were T cells, B-cell-depleted T cells, or PBMCs; the material itself was cDNA or gDNA.

In assigning cohorts, the study relied on participant-reported clinical history. Donors in Cohort 3 counted as recovered after two negative PCRs, clearance, or symptom resolution. Repertoires were generated with immunoSEQ multiplex PCR, while TCRdb's copy carries only in-frame clones and drops some. The sample contains about 250,000 clones, more than 85% of which appear only once. Sequenced sample: PBMCs or T cells enriched from blood (not recorded which). The TCR originated in a man aged 40-50 years who had recovered from COVID-19.

The CDR3 reads CASMTRERGGYNEQFF. CDR3 bases: TGTGCCAGCATGACAAGGGAACGGGGTGGCTACAATGAGCAGTTCTTC. The chain carries TRBV28 and TRBJ2-1; D might be TRBD2 (5 bases). V was shortened by 7 bases and J by 3 bases, with 19 bases between the two germline ends. CDR3 length equals 16 residues. Germline V lookup: CDR1 MDHEN, CDR2 SYDVKM.